This T cell receptor beta chain was captured in a study of T cells in tumors after PD-1 blockade. Germline V gene lookup returns CDR1 LGHDT and CDR2 YNNKEL (reference sequence). The CDR3 length is 14 residues. V shed 2 bases and J shed 10 bases, with 12 bases lying between them. Clones were sequenced by immunoSEQ multiplex PCR, and TCRdb holds only the in-frame ones, with some missing. Of fewer than 50,000 clones listed, around 85% are singletons. The chain links TRBV3-1 (or the pseudogene TRBV3-2) to TRBJ1-6, with a tentative D call TRBD1 (6 bases). This material consisted of PBMCs, taken before anti-PD-1 treatment. This clonotype was sampled from a human donor with basal cell carcinoma. DNA of the CDR3: TGTGCCAGCAGCCAACAGGGGTTCAGCTCACCCCTCCACTTT. It translates to CASSQQGFSSPLHF.